These 5 T cell receptor beta chains were sequenced from one sample in a study of response to subunit inactivated influenza vaccine. TCRdb independently ran MiXCR on the RT-PCR reads; one entry per CDR3 protein. The repertoire consists of around 600,000 distinct CDR3 sequences, with around 11% occurring once and the leading ten covering 9.5% to 11%. These sequences were also reported in another study, on T cells expressing NK-cell markers. In that study: 5'RACE template switching with UMIs generated TCR beta cDNA.

Here the sequenced sample was PBMCs from blood, taken on the day of vaccination. These receptors all stem from a man aged 50-60 years who received an inactivated influenza vaccine.

This clonotype turned up a few times. This chain joins TRBV12-3 or TRBV12-4 and TRBJ2-3; no reliable D call. Trimming took 3 bases from V and 0 from J, leaving 10 bases between them. This CDR3 has 15 amino acids. The CDR3 is CASSFLETSTDTQYF. The CDR3 DNA sequence: TGTGCCAGCAGTTTTCTCGAGACCAGCACAGATACGCAGTATTTT.

This clonotype was detected many times. This chain uses TRBV9 with TRBJ2-3; D remains unclear. Between the trimmed V and J ends, which lost 1 base and 0 bases, there was a span of 9 bases. Germline V gene data show CDR1 as SGDLS and CDR2 as YYNGEE. The CDR3 runs 15 residues. CDR3 protein: CASSVFAASTDTQYF. The CDR3, as DNA: TGTGCCAGCAGCGTATTCGCGGCTAGCACAGATACGCAGTATTTT.

This clonotype occurred a few times. This chain links TRBV28 with TRBJ2-7; D gene unclear. CDR1 and CDR2 (germline): MDHEN, SYDVKM. This CDR3 spans 12 amino acids. The V and J ends lost 6 bases and 4 bases respectively, with 10 bases between them. The chain's CDR3 is CASSTSRYEQYF. CDR3 in DNA: TGTGCCAGCAGCACCTCGCGGTACGAGCAGTACTTC. The whole variable domain, filled in from reference TRBV28 and TRBJ2-7, reads DVKVTQSSRYLVKRTGEKVFLECVQDMDHENMFWYRQDPGLGLRLIYFSYDVKMKEKGDIPEGYSVSREKKERFSLILESASTNQTSMYLCASSTSRYEQYFGPGTRLTVT.

This clonotype was counted a few times. V usage is TRBV20-1 and J usage is TRBJ2-5, with 8 bases lining up with TRBD2. The V gene's germline CDR1 is DFQATT and CDR2 SNEGSKA (reference sequence). V dropped 6 bases and J dropped 5; count of bases not matched to a gene: 8. The CDR3 spans 13 residues. The CDR3 region has the DNA TGCAGTGCCGCCCGGACTAGCAGGGAGACCCAGTACTTC. Residues: CSAARTSRETQYF.

This clonotype appeared a few times. The V gene is TRBV27, the J gene TRBJ1-2; 8 nucleotides agree with TRBD1. CDR1 MNHEY and CDR2 SMNVEV come from the germline V gene (reference sequence). The CDR3 spans 13 residues. V trimming: 3 bases; J trimming: 7 bases; junction bases outside the gene matches: 4. CDR3 DNA: TGTGCCAGCAGTTTCACCCAGGGGGCTGGCTACACCTTC. Translation: CASSFTQGAGYTF.